This TCR beta chain originates from a study of Graves' ophthalmopathy and Graves' hyperthyroidism. Study conclusions and caveats: It was with 65% to 71% sensitivity and almost 75% specificity that the model predicted ophthalmopathy progression.

This clonotype was seen repeatedly, ten times or more. Its antigen is currently unknown. RNA transcripts yielded amplified TCR beta CDR3 regions. First-round RT-PCR used HTBI primers; second-round multiplex PCR followed. TCRdb re-called the multiplex PCR reads through MiXCR, storing one row per CDR3 protein. The sample has 300,000 to 400,000 distinct CDR3 sequences, about a sixth seen once. CDR1 and CDR2 (germline): MNHEY, SVGEGT. The junction had 5 bases not matched to a gene; V was cut back by 0 bases and J by 4 bases. The length of the CDR3 is 15 residues. Where ophthalmopathy was present, donors had moderate-to-severe activity, CAS ≥3, NOSPECS ≥4 and duration under 3 months. Fresh peripheral blood, around 10 ml, was the PBMC source.

This TCR was recovered from an adult man with Graves' ophthalmopathy. Input material: peripheral blood. The chain joins TRBV6-2 or TRBV6-3 to TRBJ2-7; 8 bases fit TRBD1. Here the CDR3 reads CASSYSPGQDYEQYF. For the CDR3, the DNA is TGTGCCAGCAGTTACTCTCCGGGACAGGATTACGAGCAGTACTTC.